A single sample is the source of the 11 T cell receptor beta chains below, sequenced in a study of blood T cell repertoires in COVID-19. Generated by immunoSEQ multiplex PCR, the TCRdb table keeps only in-frame clones and is missing some. Of roughly 87,000 clones in the sample, about 83% were seen once. Sequencing input: peripheral blood. The receptors shown here come from a man over 45 with active COVID-19.

This chain links TRBV28 with TRBJ2-1; a possible D gene is TRBD2 (6 bases). This CDR3 is built from 16 residues. V lost 5 bases and J lost 0, with 14 bases in between. The germline V gene encodes CDR1 MDHEN and CDR2 SYDVKM. Here the CDR3 DNA reads TGTGCCAGCAGTCCAGGTCGGAGGGCCTCCTACAATGAGCAGTTCTTC. Encoded protein: CASSPGRRASYNEQFF.

This sequence joins TRBV6-2 or TRBV6-3 and TRBJ2-7, with 7 bases that match TRBD1. Per germline, CDR1 MNHEY and CDR2 SVGEGT. V gave up 2 bases and J gave up 6 bases; unmatched junction bases: 7. This CDR3 is 14 amino acids long. CDR3 bases: TGTGCCAGCAGTTACCTACAGGGGCTGGCCGAGCAGTACTTC. Amino acids: CASSYLQGLAEQYF.

This clone was found a few times. The chain employs TRBV6-5 and TRBJ2-1, with 13 bases identical to TRBD2. From germline, CDR1 is MNHEY and CDR2 SVGAGI. This CDR3 is built from 15 residues. V was clipped by 6 bases and J by 7 bases; unmatched bases: 6. The CDR3 loop reads CASSLLAGGGNEQFF. The DNA of the CDR3 is TGTGCCAGCAGCTTACTAGCGGGGGGGGGAAATGAGCAGTTCTTC.

The chain has TRBV7-2 and TRBJ1-3, with 10 positions matching TRBD1. CDR3 length equals 16 residues. V trimming: 5 bases; J trimming: 3 bases; junction bases outside the gene matches: 7. Germline V gene data show CDR1 as SGHTA and CDR2 as FQGNSA. The CDR3 region is CASSLWTGGGGNTIYF. In nucleotides, the CDR3 is TGTGCCAGCAGCCTTTGGACAGGGGGAGGTGGAAACACCATATATTTT.

The CDR3 region has the DNA TGCAGCGTCGCGCTCTCCGGGGGGCCGAATGAGCAGTTCTTC. Translated: CSVALSGGPNEQFF. The chain uses TRBV29-1 and TRBJ2-1; a weak D match, TRBD2 (7 bases). CDR1 is SQVTM, CDR2 ANQGSEA, per germline. With 6 bases removed from V and 7 bases from J, the gap between germline ends came to 19 bases. The CDR3 length is 14 residues.

The rearrangement links TRBV25-1 to TRBJ2-6, with 8 bases aligning to TRBD1. From germline, CDR1 is MGHDK and CDR2 SYGVNS. The CDR3 is 18 residues long. Germline trimming cut 7 bases from V and 2 bases from J; bases unmatched to any gene: 13. The CDR3 DNA reads as TGTGCCAGCACTCCCCGACAGGGGATCGCCCCTGGGGCCAACGTCCTGACTTTC. It is translated as CASTPRQGIAPGANVLTF. Full variable domain (outside the CDR3, taken from reference TRBV25-1 and TRBJ2-6): EADIYQTPRYLVIGTGKKITLECSQTMGHDKMYWYQQDPGMELHLIHYSYGVNSTEKGDLSSESTVSRIRTEHFPLTLESARPSHTSQYLCASTPRQGIAPGANVLTFGAGSRLTVL.

CDR3 DNA: TGTGCCAGCAGTATTGCAGGGTCCGCTAACTATGGCTACACCTTC. This encodes CASSIAGSANYGYTF. This chain uses TRBV6-5 with TRBJ1-2; tentative D call: TRBD1 (5 bases). Germline lookup yields CDR1 MNHEY and CDR2 SVGAGI. Trimming took off 5 bases at V and 0 bases at J, with 13 bases between the two ends. This CDR3 is 15 amino acids long.

This clone has just one count. The chain employs TRBV5-1 and TRBJ2-2, with TRBD2 matching 10 bases. The trim removed 4 bases at V and 1 base at J, leaving 4 bases unmatched. CDR3 length: 16 residues. Per the germline V gene, CDR1 is SGHRS and CDR2 is YFSETQ. CDR3 amino acids: CASSPKREGNTGELFF. CDR3 DNA sequence: TGCGCCAGCAGCCCCAAGCGGGAGGGGAACACCGGGGAGCTGTTTTTT.

This clone appeared a single time. This sequence joins TRBV24-1 and TRBJ2-5; the D gene is possibly TRBD1 (6 bases). Trimming stripped 3 bases from V and 2 bases from J, with 12 bases between. The CDR3 is 15 amino acids. Germline V gene lookup returns CDR1 KGHDR and CDR2 SFDVKD. The CDR3, as DNA: TGTGCCACCAGTGATCCCTCCGGACAGCAAGAGACCCAGTACTTC. Protein: CATSDPSGQQETQYF.

This chain uses TRBV28 with TRBJ1-2; 8 bases line up with TRBD1. CDR1 is MDHEN, CDR2 SYDVKM, per germline. V dropped 4 bases and J dropped 4; count of bases not matched to a gene: 11. CDR3 size: 16 residues. CDR3 in DNA: TGTGCCAGCAGTTCCTACTTTGGGACAGGTAGCTATGGCTACACCTTC. The encoded protein is CASSSYFGTGSYGYTF.

The V gene is TRBV12-3 or TRBV12-4, the J gene TRBJ2-7; D not certain. Trimming took off 2 bases at V and 6 bases at J, with 8 bases between the two ends. There are 12 residues in the CDR3. The DNA of the CDR3 is TGTGCCAGCAGTTTACCACCCAGCGAGCAGTACTTC. Translated, it gives CASSLPPSEQYF.